The clone carrying this T cell receptor beta chain was seen a few times. This record comes from a study of blood T cells in healthy people across ages. The second PCR ran about 6 to 12 cycles with a sample-barcoded 5' primer and J-beta primers. TCRdb re-analysed the 5' RACE reads in MiXCR, keeping a single row per CDR3 protein. The table has some 730,000 distinct CDR3 sequences, around a fifth seen once. The receptor was isolated from a man between 70 and 80 years old in good health. Sample: blood.

CDR3 sequence (DNA): TGCGCCAGCAGCCAAGCTCTGCAGGGCGGGGAGACCCAGTACTTC. Translating gives CASSQALQGGETQYF. The J gene is TRBJ2-5, the V gene TRBV4-1, with D tentatively TRBD1 or TRBD2 (5 bases each). The CDR3 sequence is 15 residues long. The V end was cut by 1 base, the J end by 5 bases, with 14 bases between. Per the germline V gene, CDR1 is MGHRA and CDR2 is YSYEKL.